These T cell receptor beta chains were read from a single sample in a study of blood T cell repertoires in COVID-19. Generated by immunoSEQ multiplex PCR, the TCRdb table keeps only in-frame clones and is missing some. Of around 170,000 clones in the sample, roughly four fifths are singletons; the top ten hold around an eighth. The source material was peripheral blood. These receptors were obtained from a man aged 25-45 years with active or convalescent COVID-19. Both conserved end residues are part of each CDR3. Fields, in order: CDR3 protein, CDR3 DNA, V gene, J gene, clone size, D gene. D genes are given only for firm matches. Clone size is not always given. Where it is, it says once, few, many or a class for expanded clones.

cdr3_aa: CASSDSTGQGADTQYF; cdr3_nt: TGTGCCAGCAGTGACTCGACGGGACAGGGGGCAGATACGCAGTATTTT; v_call: TRBV6-4; j_call: TRBJ2-3; clone_size: .; d_call: TRBD1
cdr3_aa: CASSLYERTNSNQPQHF; cdr3_nt: TGTGCCAGCTCACTGTACGAACGGACAAATAGCAATCAGCCCCAGCATTTT; v_call: TRBV18; j_call: TRBJ1-5; clone_size: .; d_call: .
cdr3_aa: CASSKRESVQYF; cdr3_nt: TGTGCCAGTAGTAAGCGGGAGTCCGTGCAGTACTTC; v_call: TRBV19; j_call: TRBJ2-7; clone_size: .; d_call: TRBD2
cdr3_aa: CASSGGQGAGETQYF; cdr3_nt: TGTGCCAGCAGCGGGGGACAGGGGGCTGGGGAGACCCAGTACTTC; v_call: TRBV9; j_call: TRBJ2-5; clone_size: .; d_call: TRBD1
cdr3_aa: CASSSLTSGPYNEQFF; cdr3_nt: TGTGCCAGCAGCTCCCTGACTAGCGGGCCCTACAATGAGCAGTTCTTC; v_call: TRBV3-1/TRBV3-2; j_call: TRBJ2-1; clone_size: .; d_call: TRBD2
cdr3_aa: CASSPAGTVNQPQHF; cdr3_nt: TGTGCCAGCAGCCCCGCTGGGACAGTAAATCAGCCCCAGCATTTT; v_call: TRBV7-9; j_call: TRBJ1-5; clone_size: few; d_call: TRBD1
cdr3_aa: CAWSALLGARGTEAFF; cdr3_nt: TGTGCCTGGAGTGCCCTCCTAGGGGCAAGAGGCACTGAAGCTTTCTTT; v_call: TRBV30; j_call: TRBJ1-1; clone_size: .; d_call: .
cdr3_aa: CASSLDSSDTQYF; cdr3_nt: TGTGCCAGTAGTCTGGACAGTTCGGATACGCAGTATTTT; v_call: TRBV19; j_call: TRBJ2-3; clone_size: .; d_call: .
cdr3_aa: CASSQETGHTDTQYF; cdr3_nt: TGCGCCAGCAGCCAAGAAACAGGGCACACAGATACGCAGTATTTT; v_call: TRBV4-3; j_call: TRBJ2-3; clone_size: .; d_call: .
cdr3_aa: CAWRWGTGDYNEQFF; cdr3_nt: TGTGCCTGGAGGTGGGGGACAGGGGACTACAATGAGCAGTTCTTC; v_call: TRBV30; j_call: TRBJ2-1; clone_size: .; d_call: TRBD1